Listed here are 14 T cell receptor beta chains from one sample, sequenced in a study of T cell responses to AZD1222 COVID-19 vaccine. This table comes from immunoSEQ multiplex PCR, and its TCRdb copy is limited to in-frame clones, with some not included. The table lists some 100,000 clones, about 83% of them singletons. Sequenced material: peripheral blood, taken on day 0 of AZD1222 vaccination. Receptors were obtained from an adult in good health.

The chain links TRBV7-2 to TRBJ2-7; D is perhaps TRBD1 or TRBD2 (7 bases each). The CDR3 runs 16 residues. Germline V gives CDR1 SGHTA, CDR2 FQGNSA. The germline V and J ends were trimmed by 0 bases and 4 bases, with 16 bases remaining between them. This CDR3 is CASSLAGNRGGYEQYF. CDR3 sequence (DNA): TGTGCCAGCAGCTTAGCGGGGAACAGGGGAGGGTACGAGCAGTACTTC.

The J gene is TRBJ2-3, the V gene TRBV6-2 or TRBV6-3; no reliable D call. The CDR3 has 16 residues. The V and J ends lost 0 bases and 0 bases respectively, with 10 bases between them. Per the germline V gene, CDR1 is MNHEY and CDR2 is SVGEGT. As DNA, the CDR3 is TGTGCCAGCAGTTACTCTTTCTCATCTAGCACAGATACGCAGTATTTT. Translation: CASSYSFSSSTDTQYF.

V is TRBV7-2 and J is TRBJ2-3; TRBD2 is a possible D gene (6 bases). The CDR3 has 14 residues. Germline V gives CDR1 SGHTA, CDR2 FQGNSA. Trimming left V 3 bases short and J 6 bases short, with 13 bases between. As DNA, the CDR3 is TGTGCCAGCAGCTTGGCCGTAGCGGTGGATACGCAGTATTTT. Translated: CASSLAVAVDTQYF. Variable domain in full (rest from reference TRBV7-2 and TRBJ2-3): GAGVSQSPSNKVTEKGKDVELRCDPISGHTALYWYRQSLGQGLEFLIYFQGNSAPDKSGLPSDRFSAERTGGSVSTLTIQRTQQEDSAVYLCASSLAVAVDTQYFGPGTRLTVL.

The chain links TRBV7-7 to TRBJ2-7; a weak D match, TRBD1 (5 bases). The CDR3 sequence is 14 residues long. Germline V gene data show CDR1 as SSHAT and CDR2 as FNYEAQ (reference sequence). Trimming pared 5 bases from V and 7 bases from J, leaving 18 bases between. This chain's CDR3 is CASSPTHRSGEQYF. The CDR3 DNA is TGTGCCAGCAGCCCCACCCACAGGTCCGGGGAGCAGTACTTC.

As DNA, the CDR3 is TGTGCCAGCTCACCTACTAGCGGGGCTAGCACAGATACGCAGTATTTT. Translation: CASSPTSGASTDTQYF. The V call is TRBV18, the J call TRBJ2-3; 10 bases agree with TRBD2. V shed 3 bases and J 0 bases; nucleotides not matched to a gene: 3. The CDR3 covers 16 residues. In germline, CDR1 is KGHSH, CDR2 LQKENI. The full variable domain, completed using reference TRBV18 and TRBJ2-3, is NAGVMQNPRHLVRRRGQEARLRCSPMKGHSHVYWYRQLPEEGLKFMVYLQKENIIDESGMPKERFSAEFPKEGPSILRIQQVVRGDSAAYFCASSPTSGASTDTQYFGPGTRLTVL.

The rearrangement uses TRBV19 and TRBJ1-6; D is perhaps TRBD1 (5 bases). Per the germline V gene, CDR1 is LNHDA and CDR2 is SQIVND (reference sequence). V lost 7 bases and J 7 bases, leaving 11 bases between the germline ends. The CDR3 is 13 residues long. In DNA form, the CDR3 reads TGTGCCAGTAAGGAGGCAGGGAATTCACCCCTCCACTTT. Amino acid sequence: CASKEAGNSPLHF. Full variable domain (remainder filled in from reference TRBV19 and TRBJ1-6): DGGITQSPKYLFRKEGQNVTLSCEQNLNHDAMYWYRQDPGQGLRLIYYSQIVNDFQKGDIAEGYSVSREKKESFPLTVTSAQKNPTAFYLCASKEAGNSPLHFGNGTRLTVT.

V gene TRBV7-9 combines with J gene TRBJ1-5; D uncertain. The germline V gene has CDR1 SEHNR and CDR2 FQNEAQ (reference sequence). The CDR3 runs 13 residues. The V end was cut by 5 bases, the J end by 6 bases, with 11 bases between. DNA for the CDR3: TGTGCCAGCAGCCACGACCGAATTCAGCCCCAGCATTTT. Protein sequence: CASSHDRIQPQHF. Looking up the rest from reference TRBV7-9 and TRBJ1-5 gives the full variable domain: DTGVSQNPRHKITKRGQNVTFRCDPISEHNRLYWYRQTLGQGPEFLTYFQNEAQLEKSRLLSDRFSAERPKGSFSTLEIQRTEQGDSAMYLCASSHDRIQPQHFGDGTRLSIL.

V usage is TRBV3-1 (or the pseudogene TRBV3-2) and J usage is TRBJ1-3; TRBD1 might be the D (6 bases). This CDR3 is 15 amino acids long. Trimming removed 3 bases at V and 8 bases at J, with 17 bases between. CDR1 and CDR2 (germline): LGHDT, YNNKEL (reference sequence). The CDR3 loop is CASSHTAPAGDTIYF. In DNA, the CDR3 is TGTGCCAGCAGCCACACCGCTCCGGCAGGGGACACCATATATTTT.

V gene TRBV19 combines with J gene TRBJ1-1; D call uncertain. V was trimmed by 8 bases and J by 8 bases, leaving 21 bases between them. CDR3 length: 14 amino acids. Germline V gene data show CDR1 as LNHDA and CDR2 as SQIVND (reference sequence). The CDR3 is CASALLRPKSEAFF. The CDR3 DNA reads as TGTGCCAGTGCCCTCCTGAGGCCCAAGTCCGAAGCTTTCTTT.

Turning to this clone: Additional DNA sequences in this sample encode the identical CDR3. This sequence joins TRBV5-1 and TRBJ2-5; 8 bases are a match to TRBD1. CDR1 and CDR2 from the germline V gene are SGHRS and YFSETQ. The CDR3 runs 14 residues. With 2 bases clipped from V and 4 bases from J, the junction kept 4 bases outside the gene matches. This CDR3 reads CASSFGQGGETQYF. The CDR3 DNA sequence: TGCGCCAGCAGCTTCGGACAGGGCGGAGAGACCCAGTACTTC.

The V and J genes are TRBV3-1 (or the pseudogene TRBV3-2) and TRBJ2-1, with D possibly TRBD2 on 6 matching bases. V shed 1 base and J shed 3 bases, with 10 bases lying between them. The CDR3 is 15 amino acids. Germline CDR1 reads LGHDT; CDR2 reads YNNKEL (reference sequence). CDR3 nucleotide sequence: TGTGCCAGCAGCCAAGGTCCGCGGGGCTACAATGAGCAGTTCTTC. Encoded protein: CASSQGPRGYNEQFF.

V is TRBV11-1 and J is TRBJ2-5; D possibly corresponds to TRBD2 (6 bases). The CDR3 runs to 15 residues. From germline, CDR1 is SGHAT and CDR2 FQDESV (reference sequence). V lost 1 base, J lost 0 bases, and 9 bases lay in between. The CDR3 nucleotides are TGTGCCAGCAGCTTAGGTGCGGGGAACCAAGAGACCCAGTACTTC. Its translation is CASSLGAGNQETQYF.

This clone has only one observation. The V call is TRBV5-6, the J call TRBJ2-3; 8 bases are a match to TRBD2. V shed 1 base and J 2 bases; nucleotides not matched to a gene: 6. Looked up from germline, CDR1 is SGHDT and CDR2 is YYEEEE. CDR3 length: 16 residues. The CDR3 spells CASSLSGGGNTDTQYF. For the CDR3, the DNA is TGTGCCAGCAGCTTGTCCGGCGGGGGGAACACAGATACGCAGTATTTT.

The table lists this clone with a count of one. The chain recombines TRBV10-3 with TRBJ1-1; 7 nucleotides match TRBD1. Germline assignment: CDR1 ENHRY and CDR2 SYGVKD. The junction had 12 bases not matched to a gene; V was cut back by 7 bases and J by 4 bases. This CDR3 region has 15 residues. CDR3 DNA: TGTGCCATCACCGGGAACAGGGGAACGGTCACTGAAGCTTTCTTT. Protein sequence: CAITGNRGTVTEAFF.